A selection of T cell receptor beta chains follows, all from one sample in a study of T cells after yellow fever vaccination. MiXCR, run by TCRdb on the 5' RACE reads, gives a single entry per CDR3 protein. The sample includes 450,000 to 600,000 distinct CDR3 sequences, around a sixth of them seen just once. Sequencing used PBMCs, obtained 4 to 5 days after the first yellow fever vaccination. Source of these receptors: a man aged 18 to 35 who received the YFV17D yellow fever vaccine. CDR3s include the opening cysteine and the closing phenylalanine or tryptophan. The D gene is left open where the match is weak. Clone size appears in some rows only: once, few, many, or a class for an expanded clone.

clone_size | d_call | j_call | v_call | cdr3_aa | cdr3_nt
NA | NA | TRBJ1-1 | TRBV2 | CACGTEMNTEAFF | TGTGCCTGCGGGACGGAGATGAACACTGAAGCTTTCTTT
NA | TRBD2 | TRBJ2-3 | TRBV7-9 | CASRQLTSGGHTDTQYF | TGTGCCAGCAGGCAACTGACTAGCGGGGGGCACACAGATACGCAGTATTTT
few | NA | TRBJ1-5 | TRBV20-1 | CSAILQNQPQHF | TGCAGTGCTATACTCCAAAATCAGCCCCAGCATTTT
NA | NA | TRBJ2-2 | TRBV9 | CASSPQGIETGELFF | TGTGCCAGCAGCCCCCAGGGGATCGAGACCGGGGAGCTGTTTTTT
many | NA | TRBJ2-3 | TRBV28 | CASSSGTTDTQYF | TGTGCCAGCAGTTCCGGAACCACAGATACGCAGTATTTT
few | TRBD2 | TRBJ2-5 | TRBV14 | CASSRTSGMTQETQYF | TGTGCCAGCAGCCGGACTAGCGGGATGACCCAAGAGACCCAGTACTTC
NA | NA | TRBJ1-1 | TRBV20-1 | CSARAQPRGPEAFF | TGCAGTGCTAGAGCCCAACCCCGTGGACCTGAAGCTTTCTTT
NA | NA | TRBJ1-6 | TRBV6-6 | CASSYGPDSPLHF | TGTGCCAGCAGTTACGGACCGGATTCACCCCTCCACTTT
few | TRBD1 | TRBJ1-2 | TRBV12-3/TRBV12-4 | CASSLHRGVYGYTF | TGTGCCAGCAGTTTACACAGGGGAGTTTATGGCTACACCTTC
NA | TRBD1 | TRBJ1-1 | TRBV6-1 | CASSPKSGTGLSPEAFF | TGTGCCAGCAGTCCCAAATCCGGGACAGGGCTCTCTCCTGAAGCTTTCTTT
NA | NA | TRBJ2-1 | TRBV7-6 | CASSLQGRQFF | TGTGCCAGCAGCTTACAGGGGAGGCAGTTCTTC
NA | TRBD1 | TRBJ2-2 | TRBV4-2 | CASSQGTGITGELFF | TGTGCCAGCAGCCAAGGGACAGGGATCACCGGGGAGCTGTTTTTT
NA | NA | TRBJ2-2 | TRBV19 | CASSLRVLATGELFF | TGTGCCAGTAGTCTGCGGGTGCTTGCCACCGGGGAGCTGTTTTTT
NA | TRBD2 | TRBJ2-3 | TRBV6-1 | CASRKHSPGLAGASGTDTQYF | TGTGCCAGCAGGAAGCACAGCCCGGGACTAGCGGGGGCATCAGGCACAGATACGCAGTATTTT